The 22 T cell receptor beta chains below all came from one sample that was sequenced in a study of T cell changes during pregnancy in multiple sclerosis. The assay was immunoSEQ multiplex PCR, and TCRdb's table has in-frame clones only and misses some. The table includes over 45,000 clones, over 85% detected once. The sequences come from peripheral blood, collected in the first trimester of pregnancy. Every receptor here comes from a female donor with multiple sclerosis, enrolled in a pregnancy study.

The rearrangement joins TRBV5-6 to TRBJ2-3, with D tentatively TRBD1 (6 bases). The CDR3 sequence is 15 residues long. With 4 bases removed from V and 2 bases from J, the gap between germline ends came to 14 bases. Germline values: CDR1 SGHDT, CDR2 YYEEEE. The CDR3 sequence: CASSRAGAYTDTQYF. CDR3 DNA sequence: TGTGCCAGCAGCCGGGCAGGGGCGTACACAGATACGCAGTATTTT.

This rearrangement joins TRBV5-1 to TRBJ2-1, with 7 bases that match TRBD2. Germline V gene sequence: CDR1 SGHRS, CDR2 YFSETQ. The CDR3 covers 16 residues. Germline trimming cut 4 bases from V and 1 base from J; bases unmatched to any gene: 8. The DNA of the CDR3 is TGCGCCAGCAGCCCTTTTGGGGGGGGATCCTACAATGAGCAGTTCTTC. It is translated as CASSPFGGGSYNEQFF.

This clone has more than one count but fewer than ten. The V call is TRBV14, the J call TRBJ2-3; D perhaps matches TRBD2 (5 bases). From germline, CDR1 is SGHDN and CDR2 FVKESK. The CDR3 totals 13 residues. V was pared by 4 bases and J by 8 bases, with 13 bases between. CDR3 region: CASSLSPGLTQYF. CDR3 nucleotides: TGTGCCAGCAGCCTCTCACCCGGACTTACGCAGTATTTT.

The rearrangement uses TRBV20-1 and TRBJ2-3; D call uncertain. Trimming removed 5 bases from V and 6 bases from J, with 9 bases in between. CDR1 and CDR2 from the germline V gene are DFQATT and SNEGSKA (reference sequence). This CDR3 region has 11 residues. As DNA, the CDR3 is TGCAGTGCTGGGTCTAGGGATACGCAGTATTTT. Amino acid sequence: CSAGSRDTQYF.

The gene calls are TRBV9 and TRBJ2-1; the D gene is possibly TRBD2 (7 bases). Germline CDR1 reads SGDLS; CDR2 reads YYNGEE. V was shortened by 0 bases and J by 3 bases, with 10 bases between the two germline ends. The CDR3 contains 15 residues. The CDR3 region has the DNA TGTGCCAGCAGCGTAGCGGGGGGCCACTACAATGAGCAGTTCTTC. Protein: CASSVAGGHYNEQFF.

This clone is a singleton in its sample. The CDR3 coding sequence is TGCGCCAGCAGCCAAGACTGGCCGGGACACAACACAGATACGCAGTATTTT. Translated: CASSQDWPGHNTDTQYF. The chain is built from TRBV4-3 and TRBJ2-3, with D perhaps matching TRBD1 (6 bases). Germline loops: CDR1 LGHNA, CDR2 YSLEER. The germline V and J ends were trimmed by 0 bases and 2 bases, with 15 bases remaining between them. The CDR3 is 17 residues long.

This sequence joins TRBV28 and TRBJ2-1, with D maybe TRBD1 (6 bases). In germline, CDR1 is MDHEN, CDR2 SYDVKM. V dropped 6 bases and J dropped 3 bases, with 15 bases sitting between them. This CDR3 has 15 amino acids. The CDR3 protein is CASSSGDIGYNEQFF. The CDR3 DNA sequence: TGTGCCAGCAGCTCAGGGGATATCGGCTACAATGAGCAGTTCTTC.

V usage is TRBV2 and J usage is TRBJ2-3, with a tentative D call TRBD2 (5 bases). V lost 6 bases and J lost 0, with 13 bases in between. The CDR3 spans 15 residues. Germline V CDR1 and CDR2: SNHLY, FYNNEI. CDR3 sequence (DNA): TGTGCCAGCAGCGGCGGCGCGGGTAGCACAGATACGCAGTATTTT. It translates to CASSGGAGSTDTQYF. Full variable domain (rest looked up from reference TRBV2 and TRBJ2-3): EPEVTQTPSHQVTQMGQEVILRCVPISNHLYFYWYRQILGQKVEFLVSFYNNEISEKSEIFDDQFSVERPDGSNFTLKIRSTKLEDSAMYFCASSGGAGSTDTQYFGPGTRLTVL.

The rearrangement uses TRBV11-2 and TRBJ1-5, with D possibly matching TRBD1 (6 bases). The CDR3 extends over 14 amino acids. Looked up from germline, CDR1 is SGHAT and CDR2 is FQNNGV. Trimming removed 0 bases at V and 9 bases at J, with 12 bases between. The CDR3: CASSLDVGQVPQHF. The CDR3 nucleotides are TGTGCCAGCAGCTTAGATGTGGGACAAGTGCCCCAGCATTTT.

J is TRBJ1-1 and V is TRBV5-1; D is undetermined. The V end was cut by 0 bases, the J end by 4 bases, with 7 bases between. This CDR3 is built from 13 residues. Germline V gives CDR1 SGHRS, CDR2 YFSETQ. The CDR3 DNA reads as TGCGCCAGCAGCTTGGAACGGGGCACTGAAGCTTTCTTT. This gives the protein CASSLERGTEAFF.

The CDR3 spells CASSDSSGGDTDTQYF. As DNA, the CDR3 is TGTGCCAGCAGTGACTCCAGCGGGGGGGACACAGATACGCAGTATTTT. The chain combines TRBV6-4 with TRBJ2-3; TRBD2 aligns across 10 bases. J lost 2 bases, V lost 0 bases, and 2 bases had no gene match. The germline V gene has CDR1 MRHNA and CDR2 SNTAGT. The CDR3 is 16 residues long.

The chain combines TRBV6-6 with TRBJ1-3; 7 bases fit TRBD1. CDR3 length: 15 residues. The trim removed 6 bases at V and 0 bases at J, leaving 5 bases unmatched. CDR1 and CDR2 (germline): MNHNY, SVGAGI (reference sequence). CDR3 protein: CASSLGTDSGNTIYF. The CDR3 DNA reads as TGTGCCAGCAGCCTCGGGACAGACTCTGGAAACACCATATATTTT.

The V and J genes are TRBV5-1 and TRBJ1-1; tentatively, D is TRBD1 (5 bases). The CDR3 consists of 13 residues. Germline CDR1 reads SGHRS; CDR2 reads YFSETQ. Trimming left V 5 bases short and J 6 bases short, with 14 bases between. CDR3 amino acids: CASRRGGFAEAFF. CDR3 coding DNA: TGCGCCAGCAGGCGGGGGGGTTTCGCTGAAGCTTTCTTT. Looking up the rest from reference TRBV5-1 and TRBJ1-1 gives the full variable domain: KAGVTQTPRYLIKTRGQQVTLSCSPISGHRSVSWYQQTPGQGLQFLFEYFSETQRNKGNFPGRFSGRQFSNSRSEMNVSTLELGDSALYLCASRRGGFAEAFFGQGTRLTVV.

The chain employs TRBV7-9 and TRBJ1-1, with 7 bases that match TRBD1. V was clipped by 0 bases and J by 3 bases; unmatched bases: 7. Germline CDR1 and CDR2: SEHNR and FQNEAQ (reference sequence). The CDR3 has 16 residues. The CDR3 sequence: CASSLALGRGHTEAFF. CDR3 DNA sequence: TGTGCCAGCAGCTTAGCTCTGGGTAGGGGGCACACTGAAGCTTTCTTT.

This chain uses TRBV7-9 with TRBJ2-7, with TRBD2 as a possible D gene (6 bases). Germline lookup yields CDR1 SEHNR and CDR2 FQNEAQ (reference sequence). The CDR3 has 15 amino acids. V was trimmed by 0 bases and J by 0 bases, leaving 9 bases between them. The CDR3: CASSLARDGSYEQYF. The CDR3 nucleotides are TGTGCCAGCAGCTTAGCGCGGGACGGCTCCTACGAGCAGTACTTC. The variable domain in full, completed from reference TRBV7-9 and TRBJ2-7, reads DTGVSQNPRHKITKRGQNVTFRCDPISEHNRLYWYRQTLGQGPEFLTYFQNEAQLEKSRLLSDRFSAERPKGSFSTLEIQRTEQGDSAMYLCASSLARDGSYEQYFGPGTRLTVT.

The chain links TRBV18 to TRBJ1-1; D unclear. The CDR3 is 14 amino acids. The germline V and J ends were trimmed by 3 bases and 4 bases, with 12 bases remaining between them. Germline V gene lookup returns CDR1 KGHSH and CDR2 LQKENI. The CDR3 is CASSPPTRGTEAFF. Written as DNA, the CDR3 is TGTGCCAGCTCACCCCCAACAAGAGGCACTGAAGCTTTCTTT. Full variable domain (rest looked up from reference TRBV18 and TRBJ1-1): NAGVMQNPRHLVRRRGQEARLRCSPMKGHSHVYWYRQLPEEGLKFMVYLQKENIIDESGMPKERFSAEFPKEGPSILRIQQVVRGDSAAYFCASSPPTRGTEAFFGQGTRLTVV.

The rearrangement joins TRBV7-2 to TRBJ1-1; tentatively, D is TRBD1 (5 bases). CDR3 size: 16 residues. The V end lost 0 bases, the J end lost 5 bases, and 16 bases lay between the germline ends. From germline, CDR1 is SGHTA and CDR2 FQGNSA. CDR3 protein: CASSLATMGGRTEAFF. The CDR3 coding sequence is TGTGCCAGCAGCTTAGCGACGATGGGGGGAAGGACTGAAGCTTTCTTT.

V is TRBV6-9 and J is TRBJ1-5; tentatively, D is TRBD1 (6 bases). CDR1 and CDR2 (germline): MNHGY, SVAAGI. V lost 4 bases and J 0 bases, leaving 13 bases between the germline ends. CDR3 size: 16 residues. CDR3 nucleotides: TGTGCCAGCAGTTCCTGGACAGACTATAGCAATCAGCCCCAGCATTTT. This sequence encodes CASSSWTDYSNQPQHF.

This chain joins TRBV19 and TRBJ1-4, with D uncertain. V lost 5 bases and J 5 bases, leaving 12 bases between the germline ends. Per the germline V gene, CDR1 is LNHDA and CDR2 is SQIVND (reference sequence). The CDR3 runs 14 residues. The CDR3 region has the DNA TGTGCCAGTAGTCCGACACTTACGAATGAAAAACTGTTTTTT. This codes for CASSPTLTNEKLFF.

The rearrangement joins TRBV13 to TRBJ2-7, with TRBD2 identical over 13 bases. V trimming: 5 bases; J trimming: 5 bases; junction bases outside the gene matches: 9. This CDR3 comprises 16 residues. In germline, CDR1 is PRHDT, CDR2 FYEKMQ (reference sequence). The CDR3 sequence: CASSRYGTSGEDEQYF. The CDR3 bases are TGTGCCAGCAGCCGATACGGGACTAGCGGGGAAGACGAGCAGTACTTC.

The genes are TRBV5-5 and TRBJ1-5; possibly TRBD1 for D (5 bases). The CDR3 has 16 amino acids. V was cut by 0 bases and J by 6 bases, with 16 bases left in between. Looked up from germline, CDR1 is SGHKS and CDR2 is YYEKEE (reference sequence). CDR3 sequence (DNA): TGTGCCAGCAGCTTGGCATCAGGGATCCCCGGTCAGCCCCAGCATTTT. It codes for CASSLASGIPGQPQHF.

This chain links TRBV9 with TRBJ2-3; the D is unclear. CDR3 length: 16 residues. V lost 4 bases and J lost 4, with 19 bases in between. CDR1 and CDR2 (germline): SGDLS, YYNGEE. CDR3 loop: CASSPPQQWSSDTQYF. The CDR3 bases are TGTGCCAGCAGCCCTCCCCAGCAGTGGAGTTCAGATACGCAGTATTTT.